This T cell receptor beta chain was retrieved from a study of T cell responses to AZD1222 COVID-19 vaccine. Study-level results: Epitopes outside B.1.351 and B.1.1.7 mutated regions reportedly drew nearly half of spike TCRs. Of the AZD1222 recipients, only five or six were seropositive at baseline. Regions 160-218 and 743-854 held dominance among vaccine-associated CD4 TCRs, which spanned spike. Spike-specific TCR depth and breadth grew after two AZD1222 doses.

Worth noting for this clone: Its antigen is unidentified.

Germline V CDR1 and CDR2: LNHDA, SQIVND (reference sequence). Trimming removed 3 bases at V and 0 bases at J, with 14 bases between. The CDR3 loop spans 16 amino acids. Profiled with immunoSEQ multiplex PCR; TCRdb holds only in-frame clones, not every one. The data show approximately 130,000 clones, roughly nine tenths seen once. The sample was peripheral blood, taken 28 days after the second AZD1222 dose. V gene TRBV19 combines with J gene TRBJ1-2; D is possibly TRBD1 (5 bases). The source is an adult who received the AZD1222 COVID-19 vaccine. This chain's CDR3 is CASSMAGRGANYGYTF. The CDR3 DNA is TGTGCCAGTAGTATGGCAGGGCGAGGAGCTAACTATGGCTACACCTTC.